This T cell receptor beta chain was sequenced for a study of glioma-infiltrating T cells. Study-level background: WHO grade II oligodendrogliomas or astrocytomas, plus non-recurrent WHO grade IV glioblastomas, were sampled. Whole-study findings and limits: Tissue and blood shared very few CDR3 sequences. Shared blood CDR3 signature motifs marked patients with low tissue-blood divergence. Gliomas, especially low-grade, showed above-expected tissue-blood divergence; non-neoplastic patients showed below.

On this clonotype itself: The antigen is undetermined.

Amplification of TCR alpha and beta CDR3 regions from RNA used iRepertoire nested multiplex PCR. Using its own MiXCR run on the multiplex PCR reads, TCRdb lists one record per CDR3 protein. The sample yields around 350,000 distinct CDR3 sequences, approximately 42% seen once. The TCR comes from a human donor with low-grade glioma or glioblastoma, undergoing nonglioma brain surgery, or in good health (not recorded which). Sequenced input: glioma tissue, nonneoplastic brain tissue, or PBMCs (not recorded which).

The CDR3 coding sequence is TGTGCCAGCAGCCAAGCTATGGGCGAGGGACAGCCCCAGCATTTT. This sequence encodes CASSQAMGEGQPQHF. The chain is built from TRBV3-1 and TRBJ1-5; no reliable D call. CDR1 and CDR2 (germline): LGHDT, YNNKEL (reference sequence). The CDR3 is 15 amino acids. Deletions cut 1 base from V and 7 bases from J, with 14 bases between. Combining the CDR3 with reference TRBV3-1 and TRBJ1-5 gives the whole variable domain DTAVSQTPKYLVTQMGNDKSIKCEQNLGHDTMYWYKQDSKKFLKIMFSYNNKELIINETVPNRFSPKSPDKAHLNLHINSLELGDSAVYFCASSQAMGEGQPQHFGDGTRLSIL.